The subject of this entry is one T cell receptor beta chain. This CDR3 contains 15 residues. The germline V gene encodes CDR1 SGHRS and CDR2 YFSETQ. V was clipped by 0 bases and J by 12 bases, with 18 bases between them. This record belongs to a study of blood T cell repertoires in COVID-19. Study at large: From the United States, Italy and Spain came samples of acute and convalescent COVID-19. Sample material is recorded as cDNA or gDNA derived from T cells, B-cell-depleted T cells, or PBMCs.

Original handling: How many nucleated cells were present was estimated from reference gene primer amplification. Data came from immunoSEQ multiplex PCR; TCRdb stores just in-frame clones and leaves some out. V, J and clone size are taken as reported in that table, and D and trimming were inferred from the DNA itself. Of 390,000 or so clones in the sample, 80% to 85% were seen once. The clonotype originates from a woman aged 45-59 years who had recovered from COVID-19. The rearrangement links TRBV5-1 to TRBJ1-4, with a tentative D call TRBD1 (5 bases). The sequenced material came from PBMCs or T cells enriched from blood (not recorded which). The CDR3 DNA sequence: TGCGCCAGCAGCTTGGCCCCGGCAGGGAATAGGGAACTGTTTTTT. Amino acid sequence: CASSLAPAGNRELFF. The entire variable domain, with the rest obtained from reference TRBV5-1 and TRBJ1-4, is as follows: KAGVTQTPRYLIKTRGQQVTLSCSPISGHRSVSWYQQTPGQGLQFLFEYFSETQRNKGNFPGRFSGRQFSNSRSEMNVSTLELGDSALYLCASSLAPAGNRELFFGSGTQLSVL.